This TCR beta chain was profiled in a study of blood T cell repertoires in COVID-19. Study-wide context: In each case, the material was cDNA or gDNA derived from T cells, B-cell-depleted T cells, or PBMCs.

From germline, CDR1 is SGHAT and CDR2 FQNNGV. Trimming at V came to 6 bases and at J to 7 bases, leaving 17 bases not matched to a gene. The CDR3 contains 18 residues. Some clones are missing from TCRdb's copy, which holds only in-frame ones; the method was immunoSEQ multiplex PCR. The table shows approximately 250,000 clones, with about 87% occurring only once. The TCR was taken from a woman in her thirties or forties with acute COVID-19. This chain links TRBV11-2 with TRBJ2-1; 11 bases match TRBD2. Sequenced sample: PBMCs or T cells enriched from blood (not recorded which). The CDR3 reads CASSYLLAGGRAHNEQFF. CDR3 in DNA: TGTGCCAGCAGTTATCTCCTAGCGGGAGGCCGGGCCCATAATGAGCAGTTCTTC.